The 17 T cell receptor beta chains below all came from one sample that was sequenced in a study of cytomegalovirus exposure and HLA in healthy donors. A multiplex PCR was run with 60 Vbeta primers and 13 Jbeta primers. The data were produced by immunoSEQ multiplex PCR, yet TCRdb's version contains in-frame clones alone and is incomplete. The sample holds about 110,000 clones; roughly 84% are singletons and the top ten take about 6.8%. Sequences were obtained from PBMCs. These receptors were collected from a man under 40 in good health and CMV-seropositive.

This clone was counted a single time. The rearrangement uses TRBV25-1 and TRBJ2-7, with D tentatively TRBD2 (6 bases). Germline-derived CDR1 and CDR2 are MGHDK and SYGVNS. The CDR3 runs to 15 residues. V was pared by 8 bases and J by 5 bases, with 22 bases between. CDR3 sequence: CASGRPQGGFDEQYF. The CDR3 DNA is TGTGCCAGCGGACGACCGCAGGGAGGTTTCGACGAGCAGTACTTC.

This clone was found once. This chain joins TRBV28 and TRBJ2-7; 9 positions match TRBD1. Losses at the gene ends were 6 bases for V and 0 bases for J; bases not matched to a gene: 9. The CDR3 runs 16 residues. Germline-derived CDR1 and CDR2 are MDHEN and SYDVKM. CDR3 protein: CASSRVGQGSSYEQYF. CDR3 DNA: TGTGCCAGCAGCCGTGTCGGACAGGGGAGCTCCTACGAGCAGTACTTC.

This sequence joins TRBV10-1 and TRBJ2-2, with D maybe TRBD2 (5 bases). Germline CDR1 and CDR2: WNHNN and SYGVQD (reference sequence). Trimming shortened V by 8 bases and J by 1 base, and 8 bases separated the two germline ends. This CDR3 spans 13 amino acids. CDR3: CASQSGNTGELFF. DNA of the CDR3: TGCGCCAGCCAGAGCGGGAACACCGGGGAGCTGTTTTTT.

The genes are TRBV19 and TRBJ1-5; D possibly corresponds to TRBD1 (5 bases). CDR3 length: 14 residues. From germline, CDR1 is LNHDA and CDR2 SQIVND (reference sequence). Trimming left V 6 bases short and J 2 bases short, with 11 bases between. The CDR3: CASRITQGNQPQHF. CDR3 bases: TGTGCCAGTAGGATCACACAGGGCAATCAGCCCCAGCATTTT. The entire variable domain, with the rest obtained from reference TRBV19 and TRBJ1-5, is as follows: DGGITQSPKYLFRKEGQNVTLSCEQNLNHDAMYWYRQDPGQGLRLIYYSQIVNDFQKGDIAEGYSVSREKKESFPLTVTSAQKNPTAFYLCASRITQGNQPQHFGDGTRLSIL.

This chain links TRBV18 with TRBJ2-3; perhaps TRBD2 as D (7 bases). The CDR3 has 16 residues. V dropped 3 bases and J dropped 2 bases, with 15 bases sitting between them. CDR1 and CDR2 from the germline V gene are KGHSH and LQKENI. CDR3 sequence reads: CASSPEQGGYTDTQYF. The CDR3 bases are TGTGCCAGCTCACCTGAACAGGGAGGGTACACAGATACGCAGTATTTT.

The chain is built from TRBV13 and TRBJ2-3, with TRBD1 matching over 8 bases. V trimming: 0 bases; J trimming: 6 bases; junction bases outside the gene matches: 5. CDR1 is PRHDT, CDR2 FYEKMQ, per germline (reference sequence). This CDR3 is built from 15 residues. The CDR3 loop is CASSLGSGGADTQYF. The CDR3 DNA is TGTGCCAGCAGCTTAGGATCAGGGGGCGCGGATACGCAGTATTTT.

This clone was detected a few times. The V call is TRBV10-3, the J call TRBJ1-2, with D tentatively TRBD1 (5 bases). V lost 6 bases and J lost 2, with 10 bases in between. The CDR3 is 13 residues long. From germline, CDR1 is ENHRY and CDR2 SYGVKD. Written as DNA, the CDR3 is TGTGCCATCAGCTCGCAGGGAAACTATGGCTACACCTTC. Translation: CAISSQGNYGYTF.

This chain connects TRBV27 to TRBJ2-5, with TRBD2 identical over 11 bases. V lost 6 bases, J lost 4 bases, and 10 bases stayed unmatched. Looked up from germline, CDR1 is MNHEY and CDR2 is SMNVEV (reference sequence). The CDR3 has 16 amino acids. DNA of the CDR3: TGTGCCAGCAGCCTAATTAGCGGGGGGGCCGGAGAGACCCAGTACTTC. Translated: CASSLISGGAGETQYF.

The CDR3 DNA follows: TGTGCCAGCGGGGTTAAGGGGGAAACAGATACGCAGTATTTT. This gives the protein CASGVKGETDTQYF. The chain uses TRBV2 and TRBJ2-3, with D possibly TRBD1 on 6 matching bases. From germline, CDR1 is SNHLY and CDR2 FYNNEI. Between the trimmed V and J ends, which lost 8 bases and 3 bases, there was a span of 15 bases. The length of the CDR3 is 14 residues.

The V call is TRBV10-1, the J call TRBJ2-2, with D unclear. Germline V gene sequence: CDR1 WNHNN, CDR2 SYGVQD (reference sequence). The CDR3 spans 13 residues. Trimming took 10 bases from V and 2 from J, leaving 11 bases between them. The CDR3 nucleotides are TGCGCCACCAGAAAATCTAACACCGGGGAGCTGTTTTTT. It translates to CATRKSNTGELFF.

The V and J genes are TRBV5-4 and TRBJ2-2; 7 nucleotides match TRBD1. The V segment lost 1 base and the J segment 2 bases; nucleotides outside the gene matches: 5. The V gene's germline CDR1 is SGHNT and CDR2 YYREEE (reference sequence). The CDR3 contains 16 residues. CDR3 bases: TGTGCCAGCAGCTTGATTGGGACAGCAAACACCGGGGAGCTGTTTTTT. It is translated as CASSLIGTANTGELFF. The complete variable domain, with remaining parts taken from reference TRBV5-4 and TRBJ2-2, reads ETGVTQSPTHLIKTRGQQVTLRCSSQSGHNTVSWYQQALGQGPQFIFQYYREEENGRGNFPPRFSGLQFPNYSSELNVNALELDDSALYLCASSLIGTANTGELFFGEGSRLTVL.

This clone was detected only a few times. The chain recombines TRBV2 with TRBJ2-3; TRBD2 matches at 14 bases. Per germline, CDR1 SNHLY and CDR2 FYNNEI. J lost 6 bases, V lost 7 bases, and 9 bases had no gene match. This CDR3 spans 16 amino acids. The CDR3 here is CASTLLRLAGGDTQYF. DNA for the CDR3: TGTGCCAGCACTTTACTTCGACTAGCGGGGGGGGATACGCAGTATTTT.

The J gene is TRBJ2-5, the V gene TRBV5-1, with 7 bases identical to TRBD2. The J call may be in error: the DNA end matches TRBJ2-7 better. The CDR3 length is 15 residues. From germline, CDR1 is SGHRS and CDR2 YFSETQ. The CDR3 loop reads CASSWTSTGRYEQYF. CDR3 bases: TGCGCCAGCAGCTGGACCTCGACCGGGAGGTACGAGCAGTACTTC.

The J gene is TRBJ2-3, the V gene TRBV5-4; TRBD2 matches at 9 bases. The CDR3 loop spans 17 amino acids. V dropped 4 bases and J dropped 2; count of bases not matched to a gene: 11. Germline CDR1 is SGHNT and CDR2 is YYREEE (reference sequence). CDR3 sequence (DNA): TGTGCCAGCAGCGGACGTCTAGCGGGGATTTACACAGATACGCAGTATTTT. Its translation: CASSGRLAGIYTDTQYF.

V gene TRBV6-5 combines with J gene TRBJ2-1, with a weak D call TRBD1 (5 bases). This CDR3 region has 12 residues. Germline V gives CDR1 MNHEY, CDR2 SVGAGI. Trimming removed 7 bases from V and 5 bases from J, with 9 bases in between. CDR3 DNA sequence: TGTGCCAGCACCACAGGCCACAATGAGCAGTTCTTC. Encoded protein: CASTTGHNEQFF.

The V call is TRBV18, the J call TRBJ2-5, with TRBD1 identical over 7 bases. Germline CDR1 reads KGHSH; CDR2 reads LQKENI. The CDR3 runs to 14 residues. V lost 3 bases and J lost 5; bases outside the gene matches: 6. CDR3 nucleotide sequence: TGTGCCAGCTCACCGCGACAGGGTTCGGAGACCCAGTACTTC. Its translation: CASSPRQGSETQYF.

The chain is built from TRBV7-2 and TRBJ2-2; TRBD2 aligns across 8 bases. The junction had 8 bases not matched to a gene; V was cut back by 2 bases and J by 6 bases. Germline V CDR1 and CDR2: SGHTA, FQGNSA. This CDR3 is built from 16 residues. The DNA of the CDR3 is TGTGCCAGCAGCTTACTATCGGGGGGGCCCCCCGGGGAGCTGTTTTTT. Translating gives CASSLLSGGPPGELFF. The full variable domain, rest sourced from reference TRBV7-2 and TRBJ2-2, is GAGVSQSPSNKVTEKGKDVELRCDPISGHTALYWYRQSLGQGLEFLIYFQGNSAPDKSGLPSDRFSAERTGGSVSTLTIQRTQQEDSAVYLCASSLLSGGPPGELFFGEGSRLTVL.